The TCR beta chain described here comes from a study of blood T cells in healthy people across ages. This CDR3 has 15 residues. V was clipped by 4 bases and J by 2 bases, with 12 bases between them. Germline assignment: CDR1 LGHDT and CDR2 YNNKEL (reference sequence). A second about 6 to 12 cycle PCR used barcoded and J-beta primers. Each cDNA molecule carried a tag from a template-switch adaptor that contained 12 random nucleotides. TCRdb ran MiXCR on the 5' RACE reads and lists one entry per CDR3 protein. The repertoire has about 1.1 million distinct CDR3 sequences, about two fifths of them found once; the top ten carry around 14%.

The V gene is TRBV3-1, the J gene TRBJ2-1; D unclear. Input material: blood. This sequence was found in a man between 18 and 29 years old in good health. The CDR3 region has the DNA TGTGCCAGCAGCCCGCCCGGGCGAACCTACAATGAGCAGTTCTTC. Protein: CASSPPGRTYNEQFF.